This entry features one T cell receptor beta chain sequence. As yet, its antigen is unknown. The record originates from a study of EBV T-cell therapy then PD-1 blockade in nasopharyngeal carcinoma. Profiling relied on immunoSEQ multiplex PCR, and the TCRdb table lists in-frame clones only, not all of them. The sample carries about 17,000 clones, roughly 83% recorded once. Stated treatment: AdE1-LMPpoly-expanded autologous EBV-specific T-cell therapy followed by anti-PD-1 nivolumab. This specimen consisted of CD8+ T cells from blood, obtained at day 0 from a patient whose treatment included autologous EBV-specific T cells and nivolumab. The receptor was derived from a man between 40 and 49 years old with nasopharyngeal carcinoma.

This chain's CDR3 is CAISDRDHYGYTF. The CDR3 nucleotides are TGTGCCATCAGTGACAGGGACCACTATGGCTACACCTTC. The chain recombines TRBV10-3 with TRBJ1-2; a weak D match, TRBD1 (5 bases). With 3 bases removed from V and 3 bases from J, the gap between germline ends came to 8 bases. The CDR3 runs 13 residues. Germline lookup yields CDR1 ENHRY and CDR2 SYGVKD.